This T cell receptor (beta chain) was sequenced for a study of T cell responses to AZD1222 COVID-19 vaccine. Second doses were pooled across both intervals (about 4 or about 12 weeks). V lost 2 bases, J lost 6 bases, and 5 bases lay in between. The germline CDR1 and CDR2 sequences are MDHEN and SYDVKM. This CDR3 contains 11 residues. TCRdb's table, derived via immunoSEQ multiplex PCR, lists solely in-frame clones and lacks some. Of tens of thousands of clones detected, roughly four fifths appear once; the ten largest clones hold 26%. General observations from the study: The peak T cell response came first, and repertoires were sampled only after it. After two AZD1222 doses, spike-specific TCR breadth and depth rose versus day 0. Spike regions recognized by vaccine-associated CD4 TCRs spanned the protein, led by 160-218 and 743-854.

As to this clone: Its matching antigen is unknown.

This sequence joins TRBV28 and TRBJ2-7; D is ambiguous. The sequences come from peripheral blood, collected 28 days after the second AZD1222 dose. This receptor was identified in an adult who received the AZD1222 COVID-19 vaccine. In nucleotides, the CDR3 is TGTGCCAGCAGTTTAATTGGCGAGCAGTACTTC. Translating it yields CASSLIGEQYF.